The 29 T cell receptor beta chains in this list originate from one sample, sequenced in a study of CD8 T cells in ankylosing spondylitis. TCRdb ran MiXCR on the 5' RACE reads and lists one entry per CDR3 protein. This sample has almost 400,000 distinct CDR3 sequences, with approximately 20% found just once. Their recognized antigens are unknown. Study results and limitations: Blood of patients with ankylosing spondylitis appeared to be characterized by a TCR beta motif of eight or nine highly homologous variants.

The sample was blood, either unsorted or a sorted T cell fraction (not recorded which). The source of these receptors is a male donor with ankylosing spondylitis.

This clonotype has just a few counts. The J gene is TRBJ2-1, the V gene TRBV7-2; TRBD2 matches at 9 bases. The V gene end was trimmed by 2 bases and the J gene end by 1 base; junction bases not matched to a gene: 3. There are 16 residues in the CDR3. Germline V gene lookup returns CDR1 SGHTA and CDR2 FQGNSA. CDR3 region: CASSLRSGRSYNEQFF. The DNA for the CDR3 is TGTGCCAGCAGCTTACGTAGCGGGAGATCCTACAATGAGCAGTTCTTC.

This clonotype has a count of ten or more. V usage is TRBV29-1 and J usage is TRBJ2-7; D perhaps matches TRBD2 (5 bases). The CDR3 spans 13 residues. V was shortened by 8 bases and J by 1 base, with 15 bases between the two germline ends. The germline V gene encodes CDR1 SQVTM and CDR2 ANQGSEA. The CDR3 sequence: CSTVATGSYEQYF. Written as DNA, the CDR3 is TGCAGCACGGTAGCTACGGGGTCCTACGAGCAGTACTTC.

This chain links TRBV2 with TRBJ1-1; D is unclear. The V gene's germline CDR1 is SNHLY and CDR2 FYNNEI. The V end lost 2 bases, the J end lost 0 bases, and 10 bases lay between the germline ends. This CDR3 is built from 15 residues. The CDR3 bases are TGTGCCAGCAGTGAATCTCAGGTCATGAACACTGAAGCTTTCTTT. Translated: CASSESQVMNTEAFF.

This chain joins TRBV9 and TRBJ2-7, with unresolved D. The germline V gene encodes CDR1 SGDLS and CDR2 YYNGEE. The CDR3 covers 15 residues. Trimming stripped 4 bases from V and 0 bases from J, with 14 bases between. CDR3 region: CASSLRIDSSYEQYF. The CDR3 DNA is TGTGCCAGCAGCTTACGTATCGATTCCTCCTACGAGCAGTACTTC.

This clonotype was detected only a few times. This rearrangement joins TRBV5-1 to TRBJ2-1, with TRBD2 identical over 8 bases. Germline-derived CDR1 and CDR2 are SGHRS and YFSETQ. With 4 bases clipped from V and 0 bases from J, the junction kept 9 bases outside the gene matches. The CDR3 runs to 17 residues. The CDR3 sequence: CASSPQGTSFSYNEQFF. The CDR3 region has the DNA TGCGCCAGCAGCCCCCAAGGGACTAGTTTCTCCTACAATGAGCAGTTCTTC.

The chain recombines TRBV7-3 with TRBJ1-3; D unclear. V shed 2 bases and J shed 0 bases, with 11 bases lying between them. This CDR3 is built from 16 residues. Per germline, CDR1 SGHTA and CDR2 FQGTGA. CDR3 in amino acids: CASSLSTPYSGNTIYF. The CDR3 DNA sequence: TGTGCCAGCAGCTTATCCACCCCCTACTCTGGAAACACCATATATTTT.

CDR3 loop: CASSLTVSGANVLTF. CDR3 in DNA: TGCGCCAGCAGCTTGACAGTCTCTGGGGCCAACGTCCTGACTTTC. The rearrangement joins TRBV5-1 to TRBJ2-6; D unclear. The V gene lost 1 base and the J gene lost 0 bases, with 5 bases spanning the gap. CDR1 and CDR2 (germline): SGHRS, YFSETQ. The CDR3 covers 15 residues.

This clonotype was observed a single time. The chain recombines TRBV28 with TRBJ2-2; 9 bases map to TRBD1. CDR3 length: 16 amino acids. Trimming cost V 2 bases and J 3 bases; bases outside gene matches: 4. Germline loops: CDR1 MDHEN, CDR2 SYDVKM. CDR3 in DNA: TGTGCCAGCAGTTTACTACAGGGGGCGGACACCGGGGAGCTGTTTTTT. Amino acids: CASSLLQGADTGELFF.

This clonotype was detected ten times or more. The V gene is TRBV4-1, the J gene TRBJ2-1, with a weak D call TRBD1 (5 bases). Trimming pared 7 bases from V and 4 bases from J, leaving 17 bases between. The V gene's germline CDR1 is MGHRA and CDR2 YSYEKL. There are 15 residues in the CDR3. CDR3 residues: CASTIRGTPYNEQFF. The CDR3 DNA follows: TGCGCCAGCACCATAAGGGGTACCCCATACAATGAGCAGTTCTTC.

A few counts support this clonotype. The DNA of the CDR3 is TGTGCCAGCTCGCCGGGACTAGCGGGGTCATACGAGCAGTACTTC. Its protein product is CASSPGLAGSYEQYF. The chain links TRBV18 to TRBJ2-7; TRBD2 matches at 13 bases. The V gene end was trimmed by 6 bases and the J gene end by 4 bases; junction bases not matched to a gene: 6. This CDR3 is built from 15 residues. CDR1 and CDR2 (germline): KGHSH, LQKENI. Combining the CDR3 with reference TRBV18 and TRBJ2-7 gives the whole variable domain NAGVMQNPRHLVRRRGQEARLRCSPMKGHSHVYWYRQLPEEGLKFMVYLQKENIIDESGMPKERFSAEFPKEGPSILRIQQVVRGDSAAYFCASSPGLAGSYEQYFGPGTRLTVT.

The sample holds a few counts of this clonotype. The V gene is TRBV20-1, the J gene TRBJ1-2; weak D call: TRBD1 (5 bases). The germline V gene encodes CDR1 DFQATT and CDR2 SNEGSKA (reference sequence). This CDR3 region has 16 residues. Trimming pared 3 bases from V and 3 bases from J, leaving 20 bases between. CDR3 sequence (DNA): TGCAGTGCTAGCAGTTTCGGGCAGGGAGATCACTATGGCTACACCTTC. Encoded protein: CSASSFGQGDHYGYTF.

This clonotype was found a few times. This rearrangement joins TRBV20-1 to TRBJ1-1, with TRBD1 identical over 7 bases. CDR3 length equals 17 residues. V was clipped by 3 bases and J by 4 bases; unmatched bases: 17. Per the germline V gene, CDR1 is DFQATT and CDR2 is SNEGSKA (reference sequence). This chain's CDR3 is CSARPPQGTHRGTEAFF. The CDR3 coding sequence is TGCAGTGCTAGGCCACCCCAAGGGACCCACAGGGGCACTGAAGCTTTCTTT.

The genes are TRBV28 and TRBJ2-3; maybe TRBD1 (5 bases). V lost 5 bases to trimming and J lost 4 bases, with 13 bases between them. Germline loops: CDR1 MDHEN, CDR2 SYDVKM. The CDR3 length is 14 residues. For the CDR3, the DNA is TGTGCCAGCAGTCCCGGCAGGGCAGCAGATACGCAGTATTTT. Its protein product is CASSPGRAADTQYF.

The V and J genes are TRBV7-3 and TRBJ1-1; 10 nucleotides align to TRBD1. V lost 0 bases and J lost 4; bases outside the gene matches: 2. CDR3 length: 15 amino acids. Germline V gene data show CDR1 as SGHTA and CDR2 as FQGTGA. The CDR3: CASSLTRTGGTEAFF. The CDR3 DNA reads TGTGCCAGCAGCTTAACCAGGACAGGGGGCACTGAAGCTTTCTTT.

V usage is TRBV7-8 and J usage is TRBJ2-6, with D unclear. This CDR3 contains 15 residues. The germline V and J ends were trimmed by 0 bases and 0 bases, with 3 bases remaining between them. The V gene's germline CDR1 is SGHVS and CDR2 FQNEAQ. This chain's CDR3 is CASSLASSGANVLTF. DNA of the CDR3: TGTGCCAGCAGCTTAGCGAGCTCTGGGGCCAACGTCCTGACTTTC.

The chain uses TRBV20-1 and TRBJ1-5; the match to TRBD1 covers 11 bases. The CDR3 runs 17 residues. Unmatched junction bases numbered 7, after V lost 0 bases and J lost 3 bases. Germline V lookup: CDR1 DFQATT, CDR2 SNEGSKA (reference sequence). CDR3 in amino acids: CSARDSWTGGHNQPQHF. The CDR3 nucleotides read TGCAGTGCTAGAGATTCCTGGACAGGGGGCCACAATCAGCCCCAGCATTTT.

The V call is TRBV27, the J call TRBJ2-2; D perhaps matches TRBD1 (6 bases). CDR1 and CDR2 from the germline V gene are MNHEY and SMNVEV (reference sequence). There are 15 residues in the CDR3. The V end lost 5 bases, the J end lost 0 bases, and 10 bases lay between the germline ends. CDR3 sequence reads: CASSPRGANTGELFF. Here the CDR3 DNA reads TGTGCCAGCAGTCCCAGGGGAGCGAACACCGGGGAGCTGTTTTTT.

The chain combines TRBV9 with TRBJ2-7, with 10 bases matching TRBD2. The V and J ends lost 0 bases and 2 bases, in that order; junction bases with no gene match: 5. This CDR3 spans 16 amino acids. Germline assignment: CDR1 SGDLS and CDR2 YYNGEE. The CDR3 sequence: CASSVGSSGSPYEQYF. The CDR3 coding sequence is TGTGCCAGCAGCGTAGGGTCTAGCGGGAGTCCCTACGAGCAGTACTTC.

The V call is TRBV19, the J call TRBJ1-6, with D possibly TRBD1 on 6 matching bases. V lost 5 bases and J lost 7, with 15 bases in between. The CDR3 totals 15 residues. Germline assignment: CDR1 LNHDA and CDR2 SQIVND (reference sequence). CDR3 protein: CASSGPGDLNSPLHF. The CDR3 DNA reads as TGTGCCAGTAGTGGCCCAGGGGACCTAAATTCACCCCTCCACTTT.

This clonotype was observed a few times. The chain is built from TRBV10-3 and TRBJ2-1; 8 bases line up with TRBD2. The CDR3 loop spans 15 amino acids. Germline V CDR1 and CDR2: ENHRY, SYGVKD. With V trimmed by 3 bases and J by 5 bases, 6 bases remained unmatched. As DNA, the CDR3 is TGTGCCATCAGTGACAGCGGGAGAGTCAACAATGAGCAGTTCTTC. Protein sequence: CAISDSGRVNNEQFF.

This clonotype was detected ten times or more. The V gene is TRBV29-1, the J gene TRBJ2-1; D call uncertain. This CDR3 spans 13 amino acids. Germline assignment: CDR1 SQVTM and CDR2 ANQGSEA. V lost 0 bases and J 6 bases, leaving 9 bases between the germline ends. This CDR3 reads CSVEEGGGNEQFF. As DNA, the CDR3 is TGCAGCGTTGAAGAGGGTGGTGGCAATGAGCAGTTCTTC.

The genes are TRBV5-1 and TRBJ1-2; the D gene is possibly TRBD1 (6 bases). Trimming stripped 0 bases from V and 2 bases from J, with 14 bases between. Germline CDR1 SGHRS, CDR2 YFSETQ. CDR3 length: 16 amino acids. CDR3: CASSLVPNDRNYGYTF. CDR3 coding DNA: TGCGCCAGCAGCTTGGTACCCAACGACAGGAACTATGGCTACACCTTC.

CDR3 DNA sequence: TGTGCCAGCAGCTCGGAACCGGACAGCTACGAGCAGTACTTC. Translated, it gives CASSSEPDSYEQYF. This chain uses TRBV7-8 with TRBJ2-7, with D tentatively TRBD1 (6 bases). The length of the CDR3 is 14 residues. V lost 4 bases and J 3 bases, leaving 13 bases between the germline ends. Per the germline V gene, CDR1 is SGHVS and CDR2 is FQNEAQ.

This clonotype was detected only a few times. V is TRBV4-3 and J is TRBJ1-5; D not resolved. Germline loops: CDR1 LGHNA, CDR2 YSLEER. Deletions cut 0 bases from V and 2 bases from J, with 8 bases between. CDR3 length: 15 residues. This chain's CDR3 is CASSQEATRNQPQHF. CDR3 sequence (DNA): TGCGCCAGCAGCCAAGAGGCAACCCGCAATCAGCCCCAGCATTTT.

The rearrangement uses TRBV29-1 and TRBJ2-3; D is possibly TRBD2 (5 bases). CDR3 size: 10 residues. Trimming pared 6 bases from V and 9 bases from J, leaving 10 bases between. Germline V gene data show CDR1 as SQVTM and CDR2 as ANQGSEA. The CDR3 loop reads CSVLTNTQYF. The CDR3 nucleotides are TGCAGCGTGCTGACTAACACGCAGTATTTT.

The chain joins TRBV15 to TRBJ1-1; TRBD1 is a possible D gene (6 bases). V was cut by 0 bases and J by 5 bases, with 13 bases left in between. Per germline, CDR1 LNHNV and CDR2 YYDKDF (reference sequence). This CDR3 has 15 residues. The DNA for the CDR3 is TGTGCCACCAGCAGAGATCTTGGCAGGGGAACTGAAGCTTTCTTT. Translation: CATSRDLGRGTEAFF.

The CDR3: CASSPWTRRRADTQYF. CDR3 nucleotide sequence: TGTGCCAGCAGCCCCTGGACGAGGAGGAGGGCAGATACGCAGTATTTT. The rearrangement links TRBV14 to TRBJ2-3; possible D gene TRBD2, 6 bases. V lost 4 bases to trimming and J lost 4 bases, with 18 bases between them. The CDR3 loop spans 16 amino acids. CDR1 is SGHDN, CDR2 FVKESK, per germline. The full variable domain, completed using reference TRBV14 and TRBJ2-3, is EAGVTQFPSHSVIEKGQTVTLRCDPISGHDNLYWYRRVMGKEIKFLLHFVKESKQDESGMPNNRFLAERTGGTYSTLKVQPAELEDSGVYFCASSPWTRRRADTQYFGPGTRLTVL.

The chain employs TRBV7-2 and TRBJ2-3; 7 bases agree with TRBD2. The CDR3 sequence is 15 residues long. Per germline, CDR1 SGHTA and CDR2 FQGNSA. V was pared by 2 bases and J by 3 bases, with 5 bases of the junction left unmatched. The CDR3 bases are TGTGCCAGCAGCTTACAAGCGGGGACGACAGATACGCAGTATTTT. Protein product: CASSLQAGTTDTQYF. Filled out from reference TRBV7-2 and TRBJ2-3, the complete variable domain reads GAGVSQSPSNKVTEKGKDVELRCDPISGHTALYWYRQSLGQGLEFLIYFQGNSAPDKSGLPSDRFSAERTGGSVSTLTIQRTQQEDSAVYLCASSLQAGTTDTQYFGPGTRLTVL.

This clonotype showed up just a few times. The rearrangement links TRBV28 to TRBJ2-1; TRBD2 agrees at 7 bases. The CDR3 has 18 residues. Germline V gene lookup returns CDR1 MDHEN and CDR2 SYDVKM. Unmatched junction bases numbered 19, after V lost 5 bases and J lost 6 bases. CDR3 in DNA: TGTGCCAGCAGTCGACTTCCCAAAGGACTAGTAATTGGCAATGAGCAGTTCTTC. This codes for CASSRLPKGLVIGNEQFF.